This T cell receptor beta chain was identified during a study of blood T cell repertoires in COVID-19. Overall study: Specimens from acute and convalescent COVID-19 originated in the United States, Italy and Spain.

This clone was counted once. Original analysis: It was from reference gene primer amplification that nucleated cell counts were estimated. Some clones are missing from TCRdb's copy, which holds only in-frame ones; the method was immunoSEQ multiplex PCR. The D gene and trimming were derived from the DNA, and the V and J assignments and clone size from that table. The sample lists approximately 160,000 clones, around nine tenths occurring once. This CDR3 is built from 14 residues. Trimming removed 5 bases from V and 3 bases from J; junction bases left unmatched: 7. The germline V gene has CDR1 SGDLS and CDR2 YYNGEE.

Specimen: peripheral blood. This chain uses TRBV9 with TRBJ1-1; TRBD1 matches 7 bases. The clonotype was recovered from a man between 45 and 60 years old with acute or convalescent COVID-19. The DNA for the CDR3 is TGTGCCAGCAGGGGCGCCCAGGGGGACACTGAAGCTTTCTTT. Encoded protein: CASRGAQGDTEAFF.